This TCR beta chain derives from a study of blood T cell repertoires in COVID-19. This clone has more than one count but fewer than ten. V shed 10 bases, J shed 0 bases, and the junction held 10 bases outside the gene matches. CDR3 size: 15 residues. Germline lookup yields CDR1 SNHLY and CDR2 FYNNEI. Generated by immunoSEQ multiplex PCR, the TCRdb table keeps only in-frame clones and is missing some. The sample has about 87,000 clones; over 70% are singletons. Sequencing input: peripheral blood. The chain has TRBV2 and TRBJ1-1; TRBD1 aligns across 8 bases. The sequence was collected from a woman between 50 and 59 years old with acute or convalescent COVID-19. The CDR3 DNA sequence: TGTGCCATTCTCCAGGGACAGGCCCTGAACACTGAAGCTTTCTTT. Amino acids: CAILQGQALNTEAFF.